These 3 T cell receptor beta chains were sequenced from one sample in a study of blood T cell repertoires in COVID-19 (TCRdb year 2020). The library came from the immunoSEQ multiplex PCR assay. In its TCRdb copy, this immuneACCESS table keeps in-frame sequences only and misses some clones. Where compared with another copy, unresolved V genes explain less than half of these, and the others have no known cause. A total of about 140,000 clones appear in this sample, around 84% of them only once. Almost 8.5% of the sample belongs to the ten largest clones. The sample was peripheral blood. These receptors came from a woman aged 60-75 years with acute or convalescent COVID-19.

The chain joins TRBV2 to TRBJ1-2, with 8 positions matching TRBD1. This CDR3 spans 13 amino acids. Trimming removed 5 bases from V and 3 bases from J; junction bases left unmatched: 2. Germline CDR1 SNHLY, CDR2 FYNNEI. The CDR3 sequence is CASSLDRDYGYTF. As DNA, the CDR3 is TGTGCCAGCAGTTTGGACAGGGACTATGGCTACACCTTC.

This chain uses TRBV6-5 with TRBJ1-1, with 9 bases that match TRBD1. The germline V gene encodes CDR1 MNHEY and CDR2 SVGAGI. The CDR3 sequence is 13 residues long. J gave up 6 bases and V 6 bases, and 5 bases lay outside the gene matches. In nucleotides, the CDR3 is TGTGCCAGCAGCCGACAGGGGGGCGCTGAAGCTTTCTTT. This translates into CASSRQGGAEAFF.

The chain is built from TRBV6-5 and TRBJ1-3; D is possibly TRBD1 (5 bases). The CDR3 consists of 16 residues. V was pared by 2 bases and J by 0 bases, with 11 bases between. CDR1 MNHEY and CDR2 SVGAGI come from the germline V gene. This chain's CDR3 is CASSYEGLGSGNTIYF. In DNA form, the CDR3 reads TGTGCCAGCAGTTACGAGGGACTGGGCTCTGGAAACACCATATATTTT.